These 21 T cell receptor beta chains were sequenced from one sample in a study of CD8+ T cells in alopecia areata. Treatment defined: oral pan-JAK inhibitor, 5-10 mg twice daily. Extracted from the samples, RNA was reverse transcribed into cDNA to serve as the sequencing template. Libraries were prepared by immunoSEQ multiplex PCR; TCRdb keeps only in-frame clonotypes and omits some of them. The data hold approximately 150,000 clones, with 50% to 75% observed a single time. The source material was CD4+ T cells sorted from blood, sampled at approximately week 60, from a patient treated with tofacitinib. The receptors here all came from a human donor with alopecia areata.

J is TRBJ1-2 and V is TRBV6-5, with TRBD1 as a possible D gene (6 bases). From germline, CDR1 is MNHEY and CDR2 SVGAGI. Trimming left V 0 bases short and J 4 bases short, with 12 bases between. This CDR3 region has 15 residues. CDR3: CASSYSMGTLYGYTF. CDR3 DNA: TGTGCCAGCAGTTACTCGATGGGGACACTCTATGGCTACACCTTC.

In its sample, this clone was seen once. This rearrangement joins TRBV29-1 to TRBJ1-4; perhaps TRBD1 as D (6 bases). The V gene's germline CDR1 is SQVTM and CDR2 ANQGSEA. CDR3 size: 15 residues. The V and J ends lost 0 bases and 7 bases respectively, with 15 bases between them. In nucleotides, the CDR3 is TGCAGCGTTGAAGATCGGTCCAGGGGAAGTGAAAAACTGTTTTTT. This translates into CSVEDRSRGSEKLFF.

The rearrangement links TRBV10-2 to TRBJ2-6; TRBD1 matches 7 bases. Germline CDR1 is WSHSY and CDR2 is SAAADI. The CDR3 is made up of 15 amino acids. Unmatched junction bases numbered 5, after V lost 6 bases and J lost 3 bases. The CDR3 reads CASRPGGVGANVLTF. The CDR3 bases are TGCGCCAGCAGGCCAGGGGGTGTTGGGGCCAACGTCCTGACTTTC.

The CDR3 sequence: CASSYENSGATDEQFF. CDR3 nucleotides: TGTGCCAGCAGTTACGAAAATAGCGGGGCCACAGATGAGCAGTTCTTC. V is TRBV6-5 and J is TRBJ2-1; 8 bases are a match to TRBD2. With V trimmed by 2 bases and J by 8 bases, 11 bases remained unmatched. The V gene's germline CDR1 is MNHEY and CDR2 SVGAGI. The CDR3 runs to 16 residues.

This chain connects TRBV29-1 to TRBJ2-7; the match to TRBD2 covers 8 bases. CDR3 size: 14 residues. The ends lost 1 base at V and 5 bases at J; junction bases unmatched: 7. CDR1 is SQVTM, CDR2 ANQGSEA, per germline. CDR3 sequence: CSVEVAGGLDEQYF. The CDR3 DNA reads TGCAGCGTTGAAGTGGCGGGGGGCTTGGACGAGCAGTACTTC.

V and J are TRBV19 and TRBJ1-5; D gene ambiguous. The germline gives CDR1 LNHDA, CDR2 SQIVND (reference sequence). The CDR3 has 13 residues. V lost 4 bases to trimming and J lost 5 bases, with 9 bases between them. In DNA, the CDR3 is TGTGCCAGTAGTACAGGCGGGGATCAGCCCCAGCATTTT. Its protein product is CASSTGGDQPQHF.

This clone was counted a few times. The CDR3 is CASSQDLLASGGYTF. As DNA, the CDR3 is TGCGCCAGCAGCCAAGATCTTTTGGCTTCTGGTGGCTACACCTTC. This chain links TRBV4-1 with TRBJ1-2, with unresolved D. This CDR3 is 15 amino acids long. CDR1 MGHRA and CDR2 YSYEKL come from the germline V gene. Trimming removed 0 bases at V and 7 bases at J, with 15 bases between.

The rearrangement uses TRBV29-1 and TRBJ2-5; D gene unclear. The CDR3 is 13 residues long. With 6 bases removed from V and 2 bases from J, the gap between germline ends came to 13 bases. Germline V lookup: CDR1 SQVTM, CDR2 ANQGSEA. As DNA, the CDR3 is TGCAGCGTGGTAGTAGGTAGTCAAGAGACCCAGTACTTC. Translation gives CSVVVGSQETQYF. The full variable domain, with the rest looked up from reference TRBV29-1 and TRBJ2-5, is SAVISQKPSRDICQRGTSLTIQCQVDSQVTMMFWYRQQPGQSLTLIATANQGSEATYESGFVIDKFPISRPNLTFSTLTVSNMSPEDSSIYLCSVVVGSQETQYFGPGTRLLVL.

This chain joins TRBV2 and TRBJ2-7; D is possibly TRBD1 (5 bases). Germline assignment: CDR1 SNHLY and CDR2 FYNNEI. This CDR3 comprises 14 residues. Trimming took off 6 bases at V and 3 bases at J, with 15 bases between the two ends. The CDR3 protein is CASRRVDRFYEQYF. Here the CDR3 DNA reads TGTGCCAGCAGGCGAGTTGACAGATTCTACGAGCAGTACTTC.

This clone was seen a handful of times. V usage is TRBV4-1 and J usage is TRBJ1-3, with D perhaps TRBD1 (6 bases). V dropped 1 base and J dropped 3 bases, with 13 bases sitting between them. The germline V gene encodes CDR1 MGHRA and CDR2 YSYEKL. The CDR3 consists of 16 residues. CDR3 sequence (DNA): TGCGCCAGCAGCCAAGTCGCCAGGGGATTTGGAAACACCATATATTTT. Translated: CASSQVARGFGNTIYF.

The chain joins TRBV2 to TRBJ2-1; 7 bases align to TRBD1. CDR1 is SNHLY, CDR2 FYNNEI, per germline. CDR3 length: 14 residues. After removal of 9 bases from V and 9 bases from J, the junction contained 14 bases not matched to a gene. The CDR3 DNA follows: TGTGCCAGGAACGGACAGGCGGCTGAGGGTGAGCAGTTCTTC. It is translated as CARNGQAAEGEQFF. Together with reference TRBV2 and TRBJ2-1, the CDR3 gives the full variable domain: EPEVTQTPSHQVTQMGQEVILRCVPISNHLYFYWYRQILGQKVEFLVSFYNNEISEKSEIFDDQFSVERPDGSNFTLKIRSTKLEDSAMYFCARNGQAAEGEQFFGPGTRLTVL.

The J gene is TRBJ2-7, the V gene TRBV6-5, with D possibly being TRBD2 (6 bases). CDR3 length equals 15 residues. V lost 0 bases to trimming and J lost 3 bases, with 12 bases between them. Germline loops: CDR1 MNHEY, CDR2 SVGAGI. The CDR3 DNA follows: TGTGCCAGCAGTTACTCGGGGACTGGGATCTACGAGCAGTACTTC. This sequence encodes CASSYSGTGIYEQYF.

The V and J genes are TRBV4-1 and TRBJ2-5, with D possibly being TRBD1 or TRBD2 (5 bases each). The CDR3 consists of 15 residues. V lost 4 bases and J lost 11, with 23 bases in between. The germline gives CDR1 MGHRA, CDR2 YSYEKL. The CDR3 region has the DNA TGCGCCAGCAGCCTGATATTCCGGGACGCCGGGGCACAGTACTTC. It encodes CASSLIFRDAGAQYF.

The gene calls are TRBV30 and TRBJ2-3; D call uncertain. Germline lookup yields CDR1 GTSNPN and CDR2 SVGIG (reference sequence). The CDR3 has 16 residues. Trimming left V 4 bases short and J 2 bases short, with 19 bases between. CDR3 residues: CAWTGGRNLVTDTQYF. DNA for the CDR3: TGTGCCTGGACCGGTGGCAGGAACCTGGTCACAGATACGCAGTATTTT.

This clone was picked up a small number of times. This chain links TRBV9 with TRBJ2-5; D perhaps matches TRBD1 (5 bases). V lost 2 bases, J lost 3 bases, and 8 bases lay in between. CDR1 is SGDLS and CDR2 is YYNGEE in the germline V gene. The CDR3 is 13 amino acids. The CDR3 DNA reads TGTGCCAGCAGCGTGGACATAAAAGAGACCCAGTACTTC. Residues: CASSVDIKETQYF.

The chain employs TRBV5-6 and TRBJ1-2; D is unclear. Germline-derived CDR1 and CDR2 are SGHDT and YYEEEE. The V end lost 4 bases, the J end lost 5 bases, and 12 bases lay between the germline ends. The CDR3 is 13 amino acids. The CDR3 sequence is CASSRVKEYGYTF. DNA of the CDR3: TGTGCCAGCAGCCGTGTAAAAGAGTATGGCTACACCTTC.

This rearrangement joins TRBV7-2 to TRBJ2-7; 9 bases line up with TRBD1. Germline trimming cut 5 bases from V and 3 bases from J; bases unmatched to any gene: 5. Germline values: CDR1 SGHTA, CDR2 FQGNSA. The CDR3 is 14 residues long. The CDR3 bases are TGTGCCAGCAGCCTCGGGACAGGGAACTACGAGCAGTACTTC. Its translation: CASSLGTGNYEQYF.

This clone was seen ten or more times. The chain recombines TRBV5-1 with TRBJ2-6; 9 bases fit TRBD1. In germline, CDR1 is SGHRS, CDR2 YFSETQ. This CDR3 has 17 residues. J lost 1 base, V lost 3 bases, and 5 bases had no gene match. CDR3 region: CASSSGTGRSGANVLTF. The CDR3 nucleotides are TGCGCCAGCAGCTCCGGGACAGGGCGATCTGGGGCCAACGTCCTGACTTTC.

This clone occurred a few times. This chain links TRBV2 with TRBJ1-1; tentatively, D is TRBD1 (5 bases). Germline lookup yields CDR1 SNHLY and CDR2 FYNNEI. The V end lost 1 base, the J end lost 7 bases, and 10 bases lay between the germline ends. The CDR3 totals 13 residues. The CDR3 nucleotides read TGTGCCAGCAGTGAAGGGGGCAGAGTTGAAGCTTTCTTT. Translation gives CASSEGGRVEAFF.

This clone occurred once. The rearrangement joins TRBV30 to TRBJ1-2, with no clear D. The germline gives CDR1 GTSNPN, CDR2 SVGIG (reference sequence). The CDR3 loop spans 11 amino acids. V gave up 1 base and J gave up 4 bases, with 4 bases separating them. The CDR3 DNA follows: TGTGCCTGGAGTGAGCTCTATGGCTACACCTTC. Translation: CAWSELYGYTF.

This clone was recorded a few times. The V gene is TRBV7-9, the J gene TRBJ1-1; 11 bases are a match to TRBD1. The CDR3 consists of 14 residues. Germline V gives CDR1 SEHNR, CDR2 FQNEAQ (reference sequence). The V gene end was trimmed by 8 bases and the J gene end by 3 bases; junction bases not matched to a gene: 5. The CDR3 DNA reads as TGTGCCAGCGAATTGGGACAGGGGGACACTGAAGCTTTCTTT. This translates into CASELGQGDTEAFF. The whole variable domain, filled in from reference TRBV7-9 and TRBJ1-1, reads DTGVSQNPRHKITKRGQNVTFRCDPISEHNRLYWYRQTLGQGPEFLTYFQNEAQLEKSRLLSDRFSAERPKGSFSTLEIQRTEQGDSAMYLCASELGQGDTEAFFGQGTRLTVV.